The 2 T cell receptor beta chains reported below all come from one sample, sequenced in a study of beta chain features in type 1 diabetes. The whole isolated RNA underwent reverse transcription, so sequencing captured expressed TCRB transcripts. Clones were sequenced by immunoSEQ multiplex PCR, and TCRdb holds only the in-frame ones, with some missing. The table lists about 140,000 clones, approximately 10% of them singletons. Material: central memory CD4+ T cells from blood. These receptors all come from a woman aged 40 to 50 in good health.

V gene TRBV5-4 combines with J gene TRBJ2-2, with 8 bases that match TRBD2. CDR3 length equals 16 residues. With 4 bases clipped from V and 0 bases from J, the junction kept 5 bases outside the gene matches. CDR1 is SGHNT and CDR2 is YYREEE in the germline V gene (reference sequence). The CDR3 region has the DNA TGTGCCAGCAGCCTGTATAGCGGGGCGAACACCGGGGAGCTGTTTTTT. This encodes CASSLYSGANTGELFF.

The V and J genes are TRBV28 and TRBJ2-7; D call uncertain. Germline CDR1 MDHEN, CDR2 SYDVKM. CDR3 length: 12 residues. V was cut by 2 bases and J by 9 bases, with 11 bases left in between. CDR3 DNA: TGTGCCAGCAGTTTACAGCAGCGTGCGCAGTACTTC. Amino acid sequence: CASSLQQRAQYF.